The 31 T cell receptor beta chains in this list originate from one sample, sequenced in a study of blood T cells in healthy people across ages. A second roughly 6 to 11 cycle PCR used barcoded and J-beta primers. TCRdb reprocessed the 5' RACE reads with MiXCR, giving one entry per CDR3 protein. The data hold 1,800,000 or so distinct CDR3 sequences, with about 39% observed a single time. The specimen sequenced was blood. These receptors came from a human donor in good health.

There are a few counts of this clonotype. The CDR3 DNA follows: TGTGCCAGCAGCTTAAGGGGTCGCTCTGGAAACACCATATATTTT. This translates into CASSLRGRSGNTIYF. The chain uses TRBV7-2 and TRBJ1-3, with a possible D match to TRBD1 (5 bases). V lost 2 bases and J lost 0, with 8 bases in between. The CDR3 totals 15 residues. Germline lookup yields CDR1 SGHTA and CDR2 FQGNSA.

This clonotype occurred many times. V is TRBV11-2 and J is TRBJ2-5, with 8 bases aligning to TRBD2. The germline CDR1 and CDR2 sequences are SGHAT and FQNNGV. This CDR3 has 16 residues. V was pared by 6 bases and J by 2 bases, with 11 bases of the junction left unmatched. The CDR3 DNA reads as TGTGCCAGCAGTCTGTCGGCGGGGGGTGGGCAAGAGACCCAGTACTTC. Its translation is CASSLSAGGGQETQYF.

Details on this clonotype: A junction end diverges from the germline sequence, so it may reflect a read error. The genes are TRBV4-3 and TRBJ2-5; D gene uncertain. Germline loops: CDR1 LGHNA, CDR2 YSLEER. The CDR3 extends over 13 amino acids. The CDR3 DNA is TGCGCCAACAGCCAAGAATGGGGAGAGACCCAGTACTTC. Encoded protein: CANSQEWGETQYF.

The V gene is TRBV12-3 or TRBV12-4, the J gene TRBJ2-5; TRBD1 agrees at 9 bases. The CDR3 loop spans 14 amino acids. Trimming took 6 bases from V and 4 from J; bases not matched to a gene: 6. CDR3 DNA sequence: TGTGCCAGCAGGACTCTGACAGGGGGAGAGACCCAGTACTTC. The encoded protein is CASRTLTGGETQYF.

The rearrangement links TRBV4-1 to TRBJ1-1; 7 nucleotides match TRBD1. V lost 1 base and J lost 4; bases outside the gene matches: 9. The CDR3 extends over 16 amino acids. Germline V CDR1 and CDR2: MGHRA, YSYEKL. The CDR3 sequence: CASSQVKGALGTEAFF. The CDR3 bases are TGCGCCAGCAGCCAAGTCAAGGGGGCCCTGGGCACTGAAGCTTTCTTT.

V gene TRBV7-2 combines with J gene TRBJ2-5; a weak D match, TRBD2 (6 bases). The V gene's germline CDR1 is SGHTA and CDR2 FQGNSA. CDR3 length equals 16 residues. With 1 base removed from V and 3 bases from J, the gap between germline ends came to 15 bases. CDR3: CASSLVADLTKETQYF. The DNA for the CDR3 is TGTGCCAGCAGCTTAGTAGCGGACTTGACAAAAGAGACCCAGTACTTC.

This clonotype came up many times. The V and J genes are TRBV20-1 and TRBJ1-2; no clear D. This CDR3 is 12 amino acids long. The V gene's germline CDR1 is DFQATT and CDR2 SNEGSKA (reference sequence). V lost 6 bases and J 0 bases, leaving 8 bases between the germline ends. The CDR3 spells CSAGMSNYGYTF. DNA of the CDR3: TGCAGTGCAGGGATGTCTAACTATGGCTACACCTTC.

The chain uses TRBV20-1 and TRBJ2-7; 13 bases fit TRBD2. From germline, CDR1 is DFQATT and CDR2 SNEGSKA (reference sequence). This CDR3 has 17 amino acids. V shed 3 bases, J shed 0 bases, and the junction held 8 bases outside the gene matches. For the CDR3, the DNA is TGCAGTGCTAGGGGGGGACTAGCGGGAACTACCTCCTACGAGCAGTACTTC. This sequence encodes CSARGGLAGTTSYEQYF.

The V call is TRBV20-1, the J call TRBJ2-1, with D perhaps matching TRBD2 (7 bases). The CDR3 is 13 amino acids. Germline V gene data show CDR1 as DFQATT and CDR2 as SNEGSKA (reference sequence). V lost 1 base, J lost 10 bases, and 14 bases lay in between. Here the CDR3 reads CSARAVRGGEQFF. CDR3 DNA sequence: TGCAGTGCTAGAGCCGTAAGGGGGGGAGAGCAGTTCTTC.

This CDR3 is CASSAGIRETQYF. The CDR3, as DNA: TGTGCCAGTAGTGCGGGGATACGAGAGACCCAGTACTTC. The gene calls are TRBV19 and TRBJ2-5; D might be TRBD2 (6 bases). This CDR3 has 13 amino acids. Germline V gene sequence: CDR1 LNHDA, CDR2 SQIVND (reference sequence). V gave up 5 bases and J gave up 4 bases, with 11 bases separating them.

The genes are TRBV29-1 and TRBJ2-1; 8 nucleotides line up with TRBD2. Trimming at V came to 4 bases and at J to 2 bases, leaving 4 bases not matched to a gene. The CDR3 runs to 14 residues. Germline CDR1 SQVTM, CDR2 ANQGSEA. The CDR3 reads CSVGDSGAYNEQFF. The CDR3 coding sequence is TGCAGCGTTGGGGATAGCGGGGCCTACAATGAGCAGTTCTTC.

The chain combines TRBV7-9 with TRBJ1-2; no definite D call. CDR1 SEHNR and CDR2 FQNEAQ come from the germline V gene (reference sequence). The CDR3 runs to 10 residues. Trimming cost V 5 bases and J 12 bases, with 10 bases left between them. For the CDR3, the DNA is TGTGCCAGCAGCCCACCCGTCCACACCTTC. Protein: CASSPPVHTF.

The chain combines TRBV20-1 with TRBJ2-7; TRBD1 is a possible D gene (6 bases). Germline CDR1 reads DFQATT; CDR2 reads SNEGSKA (reference sequence). V dropped 6 bases and J dropped 2 bases, with 14 bases sitting between them. This CDR3 has 13 residues. CDR3 protein: CSAPTWDTYEQYF. DNA for the CDR3: TGCAGTGCCCCGACATGGGACACCTACGAGCAGTACTTC.

This clonotype was seen many times. Just one base apart from a much larger clone, this may be a read error. The chain has TRBV6-5 and TRBJ2-4, with D possibly matching TRBD2 (5 bases). V lost 4 bases and J 8 bases, leaving 9 bases between the germline ends. The CDR3 sequence is 12 residues long. The germline gives CDR1 MNHEY, CDR2 SVGAGI. CDR3 DNA sequence: TGTGCCAGCAGTTGGTCCGGGGACATTCAGTACTTC. Protein product: CASSWSGDIQYF.

This clonotype turned up a few times. The V and J genes are TRBV7-9 and TRBJ2-7; TRBD1 is a possible D gene (5 bases). The CDR3 sequence is 13 residues long. The ends were cut back, 4 bases at V and 2 bases at J, with 9 bases in the middle. Per the germline V gene, CDR1 is SEHNR and CDR2 is FQNEAQ (reference sequence). CDR3 residues: CASSWEGAYEQYF. The CDR3 DNA follows: TGTGCCAGCAGCTGGGAAGGGGCCTACGAGCAGTACTTC.

This clonotype has more than one count but fewer than ten. J is TRBJ1-5 and V is TRBV12-3 or TRBV12-4; D gene unclear. The CDR3 length is 12 residues. Trimming cost V 5 bases and J 4 bases, with 6 bases left between them. The CDR3 here is CASSTQNQPQHF. For the CDR3, the DNA is TGTGCCAGCAGTACCCAAAATCAGCCCCAGCATTTT.

This clonotype appeared many times. The gene calls are TRBV7-2 and TRBJ1-2, with 10 bases matching TRBD1. The CDR3 spans 14 residues. Losses at the gene ends were 4 bases for V and 4 bases for J; bases not matched to a gene: 3. The V gene's germline CDR1 is SGHTA and CDR2 FQGNSA. CDR3 in amino acids: CASSSRTGGYGYTF. CDR3 in DNA: TGTGCCAGCAGCTCGCGGACAGGGGGCTATGGCTACACCTTC.

The V and J genes are TRBV5-5 and TRBJ2-5, with TRBD2 matching 11 bases. CDR3 length: 16 residues. Germline values: CDR1 SGHKS, CDR2 YYEKEE (reference sequence). The junction had 10 bases not matched to a gene; V was cut back by 4 bases and J by 5 bases. The CDR3: CASSPFLAGGMETQYF. CDR3 nucleotide sequence: TGTGCCAGCAGCCCTTTTCTAGCGGGGGGCATGGAGACCCAGTACTTC.

This clonotype was seen only a few times. The chain links TRBV5-1 to TRBJ2-4, with 8 bases matching TRBD1. V gave up 1 base and J gave up 8 bases; unmatched junction bases: 5. The CDR3 is 14 amino acids. Germline V gene sequence: CDR1 SGHRS, CDR2 YFSETQ. CDR3 in amino acids: CASSLNDRGDIQYF. The CDR3 bases are TGCGCCAGCAGCTTGAACGACAGGGGAGACATTCAGTACTTC.

The chain links TRBV6-5 to TRBJ2-7; D might be TRBD2 (7 bases). V lost 8 bases and J lost 2, with 16 bases in between. CDR1 and CDR2 (germline): MNHEY, SVGAGI. CDR3 length: 14 amino acids. Here the CDR3 DNA reads TGTGCCAGCTCCTGGGGAGGGGGGACCTACGAGCAGTACTTC. It yields the protein CASSWGGGTYEQYF.

The chain is built from TRBV7-2 and TRBJ1-5; 8 bases are shared with TRBD1. Germline V gene sequence: CDR1 SGHTA, CDR2 FQGNSA. CDR3 length equals 16 residues. Trimming took 5 bases from V and 4 from J; bases not matched to a gene: 10. The CDR3 sequence is CASSPRTGRTNQPQHF. As DNA, the CDR3 is TGTGCCAGCAGCCCTAGGACAGGGAGAACAAATCAGCCCCAGCATTTT.

This CDR3 reads CATTAQITGELFF. The CDR3 bases are TGTGCCACCACGGCCCAGATCACCGGGGAGCTGTTTTTT. The chain links TRBV24-1 to TRBJ2-2; D is uncertain. Germline V lookup: CDR1 KGHDR, CDR2 SFDVKD. The CDR3 is made up of 13 amino acids. V was cut by 8 bases and J by 4 bases, with 10 bases left in between.

This clonotype was detected many times. The chain is built from TRBV7-2 and TRBJ2-4; tentatively, D is TRBD2 (5 bases). The germline CDR1 and CDR2 sequences are SGHTA and FQGNSA. V gave up 6 bases and J gave up 0 bases, with 9 bases separating them. The CDR3 extends over 14 amino acids. CDR3: CASRAAGAKNIQYF. The CDR3 bases are TGTGCCAGCAGGGCGGCGGGAGCCAAAAACATTCAGTACTTC.

This clonotype was seen a single time. This rearrangement joins TRBV20-1 to TRBJ2-3, with D unclear. The germline CDR1 and CDR2 sequences are DFQATT and SNEGSKA (reference sequence). Trimming removed 0 bases from V and 5 bases from J, with 12 bases in between. This CDR3 spans 14 amino acids. CDR3 nucleotides: TGCAGTGCTAGAGAAGAACGGGTAGGAGATACGCAGTATTTT. As protein: CSAREERVGDTQYF.

This chain uses TRBV5-6 with TRBJ2-3, with TRBD2 identical over 9 bases. The CDR3 consists of 15 residues. Germline V CDR1 and CDR2: SGHDT, YYEEEE. V shed 2 bases and J 9 bases; nucleotides not matched to a gene: 10. The CDR3 coding sequence is TGTGCCAGCAGCTTCGAGGGACTAGCTCTCGACACGCAGTATTTT. This gives the protein CASSFEGLALDTQYF. The whole variable domain, remainder taken from reference TRBV5-6 and TRBJ2-3, is DAGVTQSPTHLIKTRGQQVTLRCSPKSGHDTVSWYQQALGQGPQFIFQYYEEEERQRGNFPDRFSGHQFPNYSSELNVNALLLGDSALYLCASSFEGLALDTQYFGPGTRLTVL.

The V and J genes are TRBV12-3 or TRBV12-4 and TRBJ2-1, with TRBD2 matching 12 bases. The trim removed 1 base at V and 1 base at J, leaving 8 bases unmatched. The CDR3 has 19 residues. The CDR3, as DNA: TGTGCCAGCAGTTTAGGGCTAGCGGGGGGGCAGGTTTCCTACAATGAGCAGTTCTTC. This codes for CASSLGLAGGQVSYNEQFF.

The chain joins TRBV29-1 to TRBJ2-1; D could derive from TRBD1 or TRBD2 (5 bases each). CDR1 and CDR2 from the germline V gene are SQVTM and ANQGSEA. Trimming removed 7 bases at V and 13 bases at J, with 14 bases between. This CDR3 has 10 amino acids. The DNA for the CDR3 is TGCAGCGGCGCCTCCGGGACCCAGTTCTTC. It specifies CSGASGTQFF.

The V call is TRBV5-1, the J call TRBJ2-1; D gene uncertain. Trimming took off 0 bases at V and 9 bases at J, with 10 bases between the two ends. The CDR3 loop spans 13 amino acids. Germline V gene lookup returns CDR1 SGHRS and CDR2 YFSETQ. Here the CDR3 reads CASSLAALGEQFF. The CDR3 DNA reads as TGCGCCAGCAGCTTGGCGGCTCTGGGTGAGCAGTTCTTC.

This clonotype has only a few counts. The V gene is TRBV4-3, the J gene TRBJ1-2, with 7 bases identical to TRBD1. This CDR3 has 16 residues. Germline-derived CDR1 and CDR2 are LGHNA and YSLEER. The V and J ends lost 0 bases and 6 bases, in that order; junction bases with no gene match: 10. In nucleotides, the CDR3 is TGCGCCAGCAGCCAAGAATCTTACAGGGGTGGGGATGGCTACACCTTC. This sequence encodes CASSQESYRGGDGYTF.

This clonotype appeared a few times. The V and J genes are TRBV6-4 and TRBJ1-2, with D possibly TRBD1 on 5 matching bases. Germline CDR1 MRHNA, CDR2 SNTAGT. CDR3 size: 13 residues. V gave up 3 bases and J gave up 7 bases, with 12 bases separating them. CDR3 loop: CASSDIQGAGYTF. For the CDR3, the DNA is TGTGCCAGCAGTGATATTCAAGGGGCTGGCTACACCTTC.

Only a few counts were recorded for this clonotype. This chain connects TRBV14 to TRBJ1-1, with D hard to call. CDR1 and CDR2 from the germline V gene are SGHDN and FVKESK. Trimming stripped 4 bases from V and 0 bases from J, with 15 bases between. The CDR3 loop spans 16 amino acids. This CDR3 is CASSPSRAKMNTEAFF. DNA of the CDR3: TGTGCCAGCAGCCCCTCACGGGCAAAAATGAACACTGAAGCTTTCTTT. The whole variable domain, filled in from reference TRBV14 and TRBJ1-1, reads EAGVTQFPSHSVIEKGQTVTLRCDPISGHDNLYWYRRVMGKEIKFLLHFVKESKQDESGMPNNRFLAERTGGTYSTLKVQPAELEDSGVYFCASSPSRAKMNTEAFFGQGTRLTVV.